The 30 T cell receptor beta chains given below trace back to one sample, sequenced in a study of blood T cell repertoires in COVID-19. Libraries were prepared by immunoSEQ multiplex PCR; TCRdb keeps only in-frame clonotypes and omits some of them. The sample lists 350,000 to 450,000 clones, around 91% seen once, with roughly 1.1% in the top ten. Source material: PBMCs or T cells enriched from blood (not recorded which). These receptors originate from a young man who had recovered from COVID-19.

This clone was seen only a few times. This chain connects TRBV18 to TRBJ2-5; weak D call: TRBD2 (6 bases). Germline CDR1 reads KGHSH; CDR2 reads LQKENI. V gave up 4 bases and J gave up 5 bases, with 14 bases separating them. The CDR3 spans 14 residues. CDR3 loop: CASSLGTSLETQYF. The CDR3 DNA sequence: TGTGCCAGCTCACTCGGGACTTCCCTGGAGACCCAGTACTTC.

The chain recombines TRBV29-1 with TRBJ1-1; D ambiguous. Trimming took 4 bases from V and 1 from J, leaving 7 bases between them. Germline CDR1 is SQVTM and CDR2 is ANQGSEA. The CDR3 spans 12 residues. CDR3 coding DNA: TGCAGCGTTGTTCCAGAGAACACTGAAGCTTTCTTT. This gives the protein CSVVPENTEAFF.

V is TRBV7-6 and J is TRBJ2-3; TRBD2 aligns across 10 bases. CDR1 is SGHVS, CDR2 FNYEAQ, per germline. The CDR3 spans 14 residues. The V gene end was trimmed by 5 bases and the J gene end by 4 bases; junction bases not matched to a gene: 3. CDR3 DNA: TGTGCCAGCAGCAGGACTAGCGGTGCAGATACGCAGTATTTT. Protein sequence: CASSRTSGADTQYF.

This clone turned up a few times. The chain carries TRBV19 and TRBJ2-2, with 7 positions matching TRBD2. V shed 5 bases, J shed 0 bases, and the junction held 3 bases outside the gene matches. Germline values: CDR1 LNHDA, CDR2 SQIVND (reference sequence). This CDR3 comprises 15 residues. CDR3 nucleotide sequence: TGTGCCAGTAGTCGCCTAGCGGCGAACACCGGGGAGCTGTTTTTT. It yields the protein CASSRLAANTGELFF. Combining the CDR3 with reference TRBV19 and TRBJ2-2 gives the whole variable domain DGGITQSPKYLFRKEGQNVTLSCEQNLNHDAMYWYRQDPGQGLRLIYYSQIVNDFQKGDIAEGYSVSREKKESFPLTVTSAQKNPTAFYLCASSRLAANTGELFFGEGSRLTVL.

This clone is a singleton in its sample. The chain has TRBV15 and TRBJ1-5, with D tentatively TRBD1 (5 bases). Germline values: CDR1 LNHNV, CDR2 YYDKDF (reference sequence). Trimming cost V 9 bases and J 4 bases, with 22 bases left between them. The CDR3 has 16 residues. The CDR3 sequence: CATKPGGRGENQPQHF. The CDR3 DNA reads as TGTGCCACGAAACCCGGCGGTAGGGGCGAGAATCAGCCCCAGCATTTT.

The gene calls are TRBV10-3 and TRBJ2-1; D is unresolved. Germline V gives CDR1 ENHRY, CDR2 SYGVKD. The length of the CDR3 is 12 residues. V was pared by 5 bases and J by 12 bases, with 14 bases between. CDR3 sequence (DNA): TGTGCCATCAGTCTAGAAAGGATCGGGCAGTTCTTC. This codes for CAISLERIGQFF.

The chain employs TRBV7-9 and TRBJ2-1; 11 positions agree with TRBD2. Per the germline V gene, CDR1 is SEHNR and CDR2 is FQNEAQ (reference sequence). The J segment lost 4 bases and the V segment lost 2 bases, leaving 1 base of the junction unmatched. The CDR3 loop spans 15 amino acids. The CDR3 bases are TGTGCCAGCAGCTTATCTAGCGGGGGGTACAATGAGCAGTTCTTC. Amino acids: CASSLSSGGYNEQFF.

The chain is built from TRBV5-4 and TRBJ2-2; D is undetermined. The CDR3 sequence is 13 residues long. The V and J ends lost 6 bases and 5 bases respectively, with 11 bases between them. CDR1 and CDR2 from the germline V gene are SGHNT and YYREEE (reference sequence). CDR3 nucleotide sequence: TGTGCCAGCAACACATGGTCGACCGGGGAGCTGTTTTTT. This encodes CASNTWSTGELFF.

The J gene is TRBJ2-2, the V gene TRBV29-1, with a tentative D call TRBD2 (6 bases). V lost 4 bases to trimming and J lost 2 bases, with 29 bases between them. The CDR3 has 20 amino acids. Looked up from germline, CDR1 is SQVTM and CDR2 is ANQGSEA. The CDR3 reads CSVGGRPGLALSENTGELFF. The CDR3, as DNA: TGCAGCGTTGGCGGCAGACCCGGGCTAGCGCTCTCAGAAAACACCGGGGAGCTGTTTTTT.

The count of this clone is one. The DNA for the CDR3 is TGCGCCAGCAGCTTCAATACCGGGACAGGGAACTACGAGCAGTACTTC. Protein: CASSFNTGTGNYEQYF. The chain employs TRBV5-1 and TRBJ2-7, with 9 bases fitting TRBD1. Trimming at V came to 2 bases and at J to 3 bases, leaving 9 bases not matched to a gene. Germline values: CDR1 SGHRS, CDR2 YFSETQ. The CDR3 loop spans 16 amino acids.

The chain has TRBV30 and TRBJ1-1; no clear D. Between the trimmed V and J ends, which lost 1 base and 7 bases, there was a span of 7 bases. The CDR3 consists of 11 residues. From germline, CDR1 is GTSNPN and CDR2 SVGIG (reference sequence). The CDR3 sequence is CAWSGAGEAFF. The CDR3 coding sequence is TGTGCCTGGAGTGGGGCAGGTGAAGCTTTCTTT.

The chain joins TRBV27 to TRBJ1-1; perhaps TRBD1 as D (5 bases). The V gene lost 8 bases and the J gene lost 4 bases, with 14 bases spanning the gap. CDR3 length: 13 residues. Germline-derived CDR1 and CDR2 are MNHEY and SMNVEV (reference sequence). As DNA, the CDR3 is TGTGCCAGCCGAGACAGTTTCGGCACTGAAGCTTTCTTT. This encodes CASRDSFGTEAFF.

The chain recombines TRBV6-5 with TRBJ1-3; D ambiguous. Trimming took 4 bases from V and 7 from J, leaving 14 bases between them. The CDR3 totals 14 residues. Germline V lookup: CDR1 MNHEY, CDR2 SVGAGI. The DNA for the CDR3 is TGTGCCAGCAGTTCCCCTGGAGACGGTAACACCATATATTTT. The encoded protein is CASSSPGDGNTIYF.

The genes are TRBV5-1 and TRBJ2-1, with 8 bases aligning to TRBD2. Unmatched junction bases numbered 17, after V lost 4 bases and J lost 5 bases. Germline CDR1 SGHRS, CDR2 YFSETQ. The CDR3 totals 18 residues. The CDR3 region is CASSKLVASGLKDNEQFF. The CDR3 coding sequence is TGCGCCAGCAGCAAACTCGTGGCTAGCGGGCTTAAAGACAATGAGCAGTTCTTC.

V gene TRBV2 combines with J gene TRBJ2-1, with a weak D call TRBD2 (6 bases). The CDR3 consists of 13 residues. Trimming shortened V by 8 bases and J by 7 bases, and 15 bases separated the two germline ends. Looked up from germline, CDR1 is SNHLY and CDR2 is FYNNEI. CDR3 amino acids: CASDPGSRNEQFF. The DNA for the CDR3 is TGTGCCAGCGACCCCGGGAGCAGGAATGAGCAGTTCTTC.

The V call is TRBV12-5, the J call TRBJ2-7; 10 bases match TRBD2. In germline, CDR1 is LGHNT, CDR2 FRNRAP. Germline trimming cut 0 bases from V and 1 base from J; bases unmatched to any gene: 9. This CDR3 comprises 18 residues. The CDR3 sequence is CASGLVNLAGVSSYEQYF. The CDR3 DNA reads TGTGCTAGTGGTTTGGTAAACCTAGCGGGAGTCAGTTCCTACGAGCAGTACTTC.

Comment on this clone: Mismatch with germline at one junction end may stem from a read error. This chain uses TRBV7-2 with TRBJ1-3; tentative D call: TRBD1 (6 bases). CDR3 size: 19 residues. Germline V gene lookup returns CDR1 SGHTA and CDR2 FQGNSA. DNA of the CDR3: TGTGCCAGCAGCCCCCGGGCGTGGGACATGGACTGGGCTGGAAGCACCATATATTTT. Amino acids: CASSPRAWDMDWAGSTIYF. Complete variable domain (other parts from reference TRBV7-2 and TRBJ1-3): GAGVSQSPSNKVTEKGKDVELRCDPISGHTALYWYRQSLGQGLEFLIYFQGNSAPDKSGLPSDRFSAERTGGSVSTLTIQRTQQEDSAVYLCASSPRAWDMDWAGSTIYFGEGSWLTVV.

The CDR3 protein is CASRPRRATNEKLFF. CDR3 nucleotide sequence: TGCGCCAGCAGACCGCGGAGGGCAACTAATGAAAAACTGTTTTTT. The chain combines TRBV23-1 with TRBJ1-4, with no clear D. TRBV23-1 is flagged as an ORF with uncertain function. The CDR3 covers 15 residues. V shed 6 bases and J shed 0 bases, with 11 bases lying between them.

The rearrangement joins TRBV7-8 to TRBJ2-1, with D possibly matching TRBD1 (5 bases). Germline lookup yields CDR1 SGHVS and CDR2 FQNEAQ. This CDR3 has 14 amino acids. Trimming took 2 bases from V and 3 from J, leaving 8 bases between them. This CDR3 reads CASSLYQGYNEQFF. CDR3 in DNA: TGTGCCAGCAGCTTATACCAGGGCTACAATGAGCAGTTCTTC.

The chain uses TRBV24-1 and TRBJ2-5; 7 nucleotides align to TRBD1. Trimming at V came to 9 bases and at J to 3 bases, leaving 0 bases not matched to a gene. This CDR3 region has 11 residues. Germline-derived CDR1 and CDR2 are KGHDR and SFDVKD. The CDR3 loop reads CATGQEETQYF. CDR3 DNA sequence: TGTGCCACCGGACAGGAAGAGACCCAGTACTTC.

The V call is TRBV4-1, the J call TRBJ1-5; the D is unclear. The V gene's germline CDR1 is MGHRA and CDR2 YSYEKL. The CDR3 has 14 residues. V was pared by 6 bases and J by 0 bases, with 9 bases between. The CDR3 DNA reads as TGCGCCAGCAGTCCCCTTTATAGCAATCAGCCCCAGCATTTT. This encodes CASSPLYSNQPQHF.

The chain employs TRBV19 and TRBJ2-7; TRBD1 matches at 9 bases. This CDR3 is 14 amino acids long. Germline loops: CDR1 LNHDA, CDR2 SQIVND (reference sequence). With 4 bases clipped from V and 3 bases from J, the junction kept 4 bases outside the gene matches. The DNA for the CDR3 is TGTGCCAGTAGTAGGCCGGGACAGGGCTACGAGCAGTACTTC. Translated, it gives CASSRPGQGYEQYF.

This clone was seen only a few times. CDR3 nucleotides: TGTGCCAGCAGCTTAAGGGGCCCCGGGACTAGGGACGAGCAGTACTTC. Its translation: CASSLRGPGTRDEQYF. The rearrangement links TRBV7-9 to TRBJ2-7, with 8 nucleotides matching TRBD2. There are 16 residues in the CDR3. Trimming at V came to 2 bases and at J to 5 bases, leaving 11 bases not matched to a gene. The germline gives CDR1 SEHNR, CDR2 FQNEAQ (reference sequence).

The chain couples TRBV28 to TRBJ1-5; TRBD1 aligns across 10 bases. CDR3 length: 19 residues. V shed 1 base, J shed 6 bases, and the junction held 15 bases outside the gene matches. Germline V lookup: CDR1 MDHEN, CDR2 SYDVKM. This CDR3 is CASSLLNKFPGQGFQPQHF. The DNA of the CDR3 is TGTGCCAGCAGTTTATTGAACAAATTCCCGGGACAGGGGTTTCAGCCCCAGCATTTT.

The chain is built from TRBV6-4 and TRBJ2-3; maybe TRBD2 (6 bases). The germline gives CDR1 MRHNA, CDR2 SNTAGT. V lost 6 bases, J lost 5 bases, and 18 bases lay in between. The CDR3 is made up of 15 amino acids. CDR3 in DNA: TGTGCCAGCAGCGAGTCCGAGCTAGCGAGAGATACGCAGTATTTT. As protein: CASSESELARDTQYF.

In regard to this clone: Relative to the germline gene, one junction end is altered; a read error may explain this. The chain uses TRBV27 and TRBJ2-4; the D gene is possibly TRBD2 (6 bases). CDR1 is MNHEY and CDR2 is SMNVEV in the germline V gene (reference sequence). The CDR3 loop spans 14 amino acids. Here the CDR3 reads CASSLGGAQNIQYF. The DNA for the CDR3 is TGTGCCAGCAGTTTGGGGGGAGCCCAAAACATTCAGTACTTC.

This chain connects TRBV5-1 to TRBJ1-1; 8 positions agree with TRBD1. Losses at the gene ends were 0 bases for V and 0 bases for J; bases not matched to a gene: 1. The CDR3 runs to 15 residues. Germline CDR1 reads SGHRS; CDR2 reads YFSETQ. CDR3 loop: CASSLAGGMNTEAFF. Written as DNA, the CDR3 is TGCGCCAGCAGCTTGGCAGGGGGCATGAACACTGAAGCTTTCTTT.

The V gene is TRBV12-3 or TRBV12-4, the J gene TRBJ1-5, with D perhaps TRBD1 (5 bases). CDR3 length: 12 residues. Trimming removed 2 bases at V and 10 bases at J, with 9 bases between. The chain's CDR3 is CASSLSGGPQHF. The CDR3 nucleotides are TGTGCCAGCAGTTTATCCGGGGGTCCCCAGCATTTT.

This sequence joins TRBV15 and TRBJ2-5, with D perhaps TRBD2 (5 bases). Germline V lookup: CDR1 LNHNV, CDR2 YYDKDF (reference sequence). V was cut by 0 bases and J by 2 bases, with 7 bases left in between. The CDR3 consists of 14 residues. The CDR3 DNA reads TGTGCCACCAGCAGAGATCCGGGACAAGAGACCCAGTACTTC. It translates to CATSRDPGQETQYF.

This sequence joins TRBV7-2 and TRBJ1-1, with TRBD1 as a possible D gene (5 bases). The CDR3 sequence is 14 residues long. Trimming removed 6 bases from V and 0 bases from J, with 11 bases in between. Germline V gene sequence: CDR1 SGHTA, CDR2 FQGNSA. CDR3 nucleotides: TGTGCCAGCAGTTTTACAGGCCTGAACACTGAAGCTTTCTTT. Protein product: CASSFTGLNTEAFF. The full variable domain, completed using reference TRBV7-2 and TRBJ1-1, is GAGVSQSPSNKVTEKGKDVELRCDPISGHTALYWYRQSLGQGLEFLIYFQGNSAPDKSGLPSDRFSAERTGGSVSTLTIQRTQQEDSAVYLCASSFTGLNTEAFFGQGTRLTVV.